Detailed here is one T cell receptor beta chain. Its antigen is not known. Trimming took 3 bases from V and 4 from J, leaving 16 bases between them. The germline V gene has CDR1 SGHRS and CDR2 YFSETQ. The CDR3 length is 15 residues. This sample is part of a study of T cell repertoires in cytomegalovirus infection. Each CDR3 protein is one row after TCRdb ran MiXCR on the reads. The top ten hold 11% to 15% of the sample, which has about 900,000 distinct CDR3 sequences, less than 35% seen once. The chain links TRBV5-1 to TRBJ1-2; a weak D match, TRBD1 (5 bases). This TCR came from a human donor in good health (CMV status not recorded). Some clones in this sample may be carry-over from other donors' samples. The starting material was cultured CD8+ T cells from PBMCs, obtained from culture after CMV antigen stimulation. The CDR3 region is CASSWTPGDLYGYTF. The DNA of the CDR3 is TGCGCCAGCAGCTGGACCCCGGGGGACCTCTATGGCTACACCTTC.